Shown below are 2 T cell receptor beta chains from a single sample sequenced in a study of regulatory T cells in long-lasting Graves disease. As for time point: newly diagnosed GD, antithyroid drugs for less than 3 months. PBMCs provided the RNA from which the TCR library was made. To make TCR beta libraries, researchers used iRepertoire HTBI primers and Arm-PCR of CDR3 regions. TCRdb reanalysed the multiplex PCR reads using MiXCR and keeps one entry per CDR3 protein. The sample comprises roughly 500,000 distinct CDR3 sequences, approximately 15% of which are singletons, and approximately 9.3% rests with the top ten. These records were also assigned to another study, of T cells in Graves' hyperthyroidism and ophthalmopathy.

Sequenced here: peripheral blood mononuclear cells (PBMCs), sampled at new diagnosis, from a patient treated with antithyroid drugs. The receptors come from a man younger than 40 with Graves disease.

Only a few counts were recorded for this clonotype. V usage is TRBV12-3 or TRBV12-4 and J usage is TRBJ2-7; D might be TRBD2 (6 bases). This CDR3 contains 16 residues. V was cut by 9 bases and J by 3 bases, with 24 bases left in between. In DNA, the CDR3 is TGTGCCAGGTCCGGGACTCGGGACTCCGCTTACTACGAGCAGTACTTC. It codes for CARSGTRDSAYYEQYF.

This clonotype was counted many times. The chain joins TRBV7-9 to TRBJ2-7, with D perhaps TRBD2 (5 bases). The V gene's germline CDR1 is SEHNR and CDR2 FQNEAQ (reference sequence). V lost 0 bases, J lost 7 bases, and 22 bases lay in between. The CDR3 is 17 residues long. CDR3 loop: CASSLASSSERRQEQYF. In nucleotides, the CDR3 is TGTGCCAGCAGCTTAGCGTCTTCGTCGGAGCGGCGCCAGGAGCAGTACTTC.